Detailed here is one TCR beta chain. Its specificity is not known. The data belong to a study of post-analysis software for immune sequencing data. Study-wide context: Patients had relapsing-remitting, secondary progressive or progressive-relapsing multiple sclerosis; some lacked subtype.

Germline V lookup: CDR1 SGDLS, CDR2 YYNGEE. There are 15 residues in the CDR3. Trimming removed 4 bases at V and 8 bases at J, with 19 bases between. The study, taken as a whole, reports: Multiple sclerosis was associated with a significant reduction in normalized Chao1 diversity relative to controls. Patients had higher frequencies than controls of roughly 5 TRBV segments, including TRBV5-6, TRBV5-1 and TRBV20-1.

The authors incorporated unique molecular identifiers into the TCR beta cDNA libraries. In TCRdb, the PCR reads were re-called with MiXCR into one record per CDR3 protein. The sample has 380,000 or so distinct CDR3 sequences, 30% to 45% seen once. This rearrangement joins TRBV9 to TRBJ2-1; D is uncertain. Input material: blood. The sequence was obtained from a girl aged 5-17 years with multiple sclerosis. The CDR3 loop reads CASSPYTRIGDEQFF. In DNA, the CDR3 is TGTGCCAGCAGCCCTTACACACGCATAGGCGATGAGCAGTTCTTC.